This T cell receptor (beta chain) was observed in a study of shared clonotypes between healthy human individuals. Germline CDR1 reads SGHTA; CDR2 reads FQGNSA. The CDR3 spans 15 residues. With 5 bases removed from V and 0 bases from J, the gap between germline ends came to 11 bases. Clones were read by immunoSEQ multiplex PCR, and TCRdb kept only the in-frame ones, dropping some. Here the sample spans 2 million to 2.5 million clones, approximately 93% being singletons. The receptor was derived from a man between 18 and 35 years old in good health. Some clones in this sample may be carry-over from other donors' samples. Sequenced: naive CD4+ T cells from PBMCs. Sample subset: CD45RA+ positively selected. The J gene is TRBJ1-5, the V gene TRBV7-2; D perhaps matches TRBD1 (6 bases). In DNA, the CDR3 is TGTGCCAGCAGCCCAGGGACATTTAGCAATCAGCCCCAGCATTTT. Residues: CASSPGTFSNQPQHF. The variable domain in full, with the rest retrieved from reference TRBV7-2 and TRBJ1-5, is GAGVSQSPSNKVTEKGKDVELRCDPISGHTALYWYRQSLGQGLEFLIYFQGNSAPDKSGLPSDRFSAERTGGSVSTLTIQRTQQEDSAVYLCASSPGTFSNQPQHFGDGTRLSIL.